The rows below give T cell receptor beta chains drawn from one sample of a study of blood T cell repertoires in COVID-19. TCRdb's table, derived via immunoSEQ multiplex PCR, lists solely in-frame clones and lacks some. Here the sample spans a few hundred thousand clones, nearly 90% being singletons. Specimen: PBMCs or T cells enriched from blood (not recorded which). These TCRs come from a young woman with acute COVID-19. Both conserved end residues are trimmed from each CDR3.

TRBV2	ASSEALRVNAQY
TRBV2	ASSERGRNTEAF
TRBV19	ASKQGHEQY
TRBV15	ATSRSTGSYEQY
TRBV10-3	AISEQGSGTGELF
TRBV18	ASSPGQGAGDTQY
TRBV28	ASRTGLSYGYT
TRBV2	ATQMTGANTEAF
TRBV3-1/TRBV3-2	ASSLGANTIY
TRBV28	AISDIQNTEAF
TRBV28	ASITEKGRDYNSPLH
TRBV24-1	ATSDQDSLYGYT
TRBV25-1	ASSEQGADFNEQF
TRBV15	ATSRVETVANTIY
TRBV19	ASSIDRGATPEQF
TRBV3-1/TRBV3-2	ASSPTSGSSYEQY
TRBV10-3	AISESRWLEGDEQY
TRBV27	ASSFLKLTSGRANTGELF
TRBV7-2	ASSFDSEVGREQF
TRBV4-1	ASSQGLPSGLAGLEETQY
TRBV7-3	ASRSGQGRDEQF
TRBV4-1	ASSQDLPSRWRTEAF
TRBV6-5	ASTYNGDQETQY
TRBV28	ASSPQGSNQPQH
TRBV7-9	ASSLVGLAGGPSYNEQF
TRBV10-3	AISPGQGAGYT
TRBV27	ASSTESGSIDKNIQY
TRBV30	AWTSGPIYEQY
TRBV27	ASSSLADSYNEQF
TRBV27	ASSTTSGRPWEQY
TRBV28	ASSLQTGIQPQH
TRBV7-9	ASSQTATNEKLF
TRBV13	ASSSGQGAYEQY
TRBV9	ASSVATGQGRGYT
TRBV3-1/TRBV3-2	ASSPLGQGARGYT
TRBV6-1	ASSESPGQFYGYT
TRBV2	ASSQGALEETQY
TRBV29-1	SVEDSGQINEKLF
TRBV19	ASSPGQGAYEQY
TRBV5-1	ASSLVAGSGFEQF
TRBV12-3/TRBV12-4	ASRGQFNQPQH
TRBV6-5	ASSLDRGNQPQH
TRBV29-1	SGGQGLNTEAF
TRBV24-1	ATSDWGQGVGENQPQH